The following is a TCR beta chain sequence with its context. Its binding antigen is unknown. No base-level quality is on record; no much larger clone is a single base apart. According to the germline V gene, CDR1 reads SGHTA and CDR2 reads FQGNSA. The junction shows trimming of 4 bases on V and 4 bases on J, plus 19 bases between the germline ends. The CDR3 measures 16 amino acids from cysteine to phenylalanine. Solely the CDR3 DNA is kept, with 48 bases framed from the first base. The sample comes from a study of chemoradiotherapy in HPV16-positive cancers (dated by TCRdb to between 2022 and 2023). With respect to the entire study: Functional T-cell assays on cells from two HPV16-positive patients defined candidate HPV-specific T-cell clones and common TCR motifs. The study asked whether T-cell immunity to the HPV oncoproteins E6 and E7 changes during chemoradiotherapy and whether this immunity affects survival. The candidate HPV-specific TCRs and motifs were subsequently tracked in TCR repertoires obtained from 70 to 95 patients with HPV-related cancers. Paper-wide results and their limitations: The functional definition of HPV-specific T cells came from only two HPV16-positive patients, and the survival association was reported for HPV16-positive patients. Expansion of candidate HPV-specific clones and E7-related TCR motifs was observed in the tumor microenvironment during treatment, whereas no such expansion was observed for non-HPV-specific T cells. Among HPV16-positive patients, expansion of HPV-responsive T cells during chemoradiotherapy was associated with better recurrence-free survival.

Repertoires were sampled repeatedly over the course of chemoradiotherapy so that clonal expansion in the tumor microenvironment could be followed. Library prep was done by the immunoSEQ multiplex PCR assay. Entries here come from immuneACCESS through TCRdb and include only in-frame sequences with V and J called. Some clones fail to appear in such tables; in the studies checked, an unresolved V gene covers under half of the shortfall, and the cause of the remainder is unknown. Across this sample there are some 5,000 clones, with around 83% seen only once. About 10% of the sample goes to the ten largest clones.

The V and J genes are TRBV7-2 and TRBJ2-5; confidence is insufficient to name the D gene. This clonotype originated in a human donor with HPV-associated anogenital cancer. Sequenced material: tumor tissue, taken from a patient who underwent chemoradiotherapy. Here is the DNA: TGTGCCAGCAGCTCTCAGGCCTCATCAAGGGCAGAGACCCAGTACTTC. Its translation is CASSSQASSRAETQYF.